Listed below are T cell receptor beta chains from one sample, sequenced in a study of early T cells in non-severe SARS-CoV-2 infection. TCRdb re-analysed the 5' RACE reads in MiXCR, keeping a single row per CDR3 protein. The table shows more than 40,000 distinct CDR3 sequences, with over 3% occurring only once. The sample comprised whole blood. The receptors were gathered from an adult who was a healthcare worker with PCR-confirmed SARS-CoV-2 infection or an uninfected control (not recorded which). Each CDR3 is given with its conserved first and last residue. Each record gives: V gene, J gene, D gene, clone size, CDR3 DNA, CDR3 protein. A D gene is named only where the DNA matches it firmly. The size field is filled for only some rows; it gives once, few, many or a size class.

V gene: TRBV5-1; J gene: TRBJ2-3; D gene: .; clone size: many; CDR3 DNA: TGCGCCAGCAGCTTGGTGGGGAGTTCAACAGATACGCAGTATTTT; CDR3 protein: CASSLVGSSTDTQYF
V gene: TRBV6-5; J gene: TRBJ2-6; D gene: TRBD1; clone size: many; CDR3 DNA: TGTGCCAGCAGTTACTCTAGGACAGGGACTGGGGCCAACGTCCTGACTTTC; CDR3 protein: CASSYSRTGTGANVLTF
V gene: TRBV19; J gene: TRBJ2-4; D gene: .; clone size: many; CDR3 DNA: TGTGCCAGTAGTCCCAGGGAGGATGCCAAAAACATTCAGTACTTC; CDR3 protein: CASSPREDAKNIQYF
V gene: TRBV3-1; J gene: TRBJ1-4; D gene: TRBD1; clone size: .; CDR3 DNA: TGTGCCAGCAGCCTCCTAAGGGGGACAGGGGGCCATAATGAAAAACTGTTTTTT; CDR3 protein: CASSLLRGTGGHNEKLFF
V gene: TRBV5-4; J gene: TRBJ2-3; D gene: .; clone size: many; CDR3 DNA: TGTGCCAGCAGCTGGGGGGGCTTGACAGATACGCAGTATTTT; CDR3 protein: CASSWGGLTDTQYF
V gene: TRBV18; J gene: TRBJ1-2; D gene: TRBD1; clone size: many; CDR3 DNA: TGTGCCAGCTCACGGACAGGGGTCCATGGCTACACCTTC; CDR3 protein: CASSRTGVHGYTF
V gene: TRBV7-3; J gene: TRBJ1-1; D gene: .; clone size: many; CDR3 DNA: TGTGCCAGCTCTAACCTGAACACTGAAGCTTTCTTT; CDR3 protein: CASSNLNTEAFF
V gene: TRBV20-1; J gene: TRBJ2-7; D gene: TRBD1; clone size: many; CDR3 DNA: TGCAGTGCTAGAGTAAGCCCCGGGACAGGGTTTTTTGTCGACGGTTCGTACGAGCAGTACTTC; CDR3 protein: CSARVSPGTGFFVDGSYEQYF
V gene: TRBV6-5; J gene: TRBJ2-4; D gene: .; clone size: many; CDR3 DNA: TGTGCCAGCAGTTATGGGGGCCTGGCCAAAAACATTCAGTACTTC; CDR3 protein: CASSYGGLAKNIQYF
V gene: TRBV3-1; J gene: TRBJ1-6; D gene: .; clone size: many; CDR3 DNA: TGTGCCAGCAGCCCCCCTCGCGGAGGGAGAATGTTTACACCCCTCCACTTT; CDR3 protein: CASSPPRGGRMFTPLHF
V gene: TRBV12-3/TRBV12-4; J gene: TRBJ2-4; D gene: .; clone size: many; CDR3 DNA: TGTGCCAGCAGTCCCCGGGGACACTTCGTAGGGGACATTCAGTACTTC; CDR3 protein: CASSPRGHFVGDIQYF
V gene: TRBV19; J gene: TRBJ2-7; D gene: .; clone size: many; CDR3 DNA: TGTGCCAGTAGTATGGACCCCCGGGAGCAGTACTTC; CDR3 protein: CASSMDPREQYF
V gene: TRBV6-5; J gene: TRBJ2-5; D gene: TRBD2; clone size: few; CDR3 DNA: TGTGCCAGCAGTGTCCTGGGGAGGGAAGAGACCCAGTACTTC; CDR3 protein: CASSVLGREETQYF
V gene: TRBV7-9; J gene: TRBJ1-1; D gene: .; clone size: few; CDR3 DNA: TGTGCCAGCGGATGGCAGCCGAACACTGAAGCTTTCTTT; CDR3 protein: CASGWQPNTEAFF
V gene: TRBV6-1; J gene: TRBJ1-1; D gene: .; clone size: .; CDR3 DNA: TGTGCCAGCAGTGAGTATAGGAACACTGAAGCTTTCTTT; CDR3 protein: CASSEYRNTEAFF
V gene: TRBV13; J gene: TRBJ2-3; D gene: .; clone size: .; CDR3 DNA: TGTGCCAGCAGCCATCGAAATTTAGGAGATACGCAGTATTTT; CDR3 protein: CASSHRNLGDTQYF
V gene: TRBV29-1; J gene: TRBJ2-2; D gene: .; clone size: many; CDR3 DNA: TGCAGCGTTACAGGGCTGCGGACCGGGGAGCTGTTTTTT; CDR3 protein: CSVTGLRTGELFF
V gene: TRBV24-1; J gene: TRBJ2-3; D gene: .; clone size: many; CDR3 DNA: TGTGCCACCAGTGATTTCCCCGGGGGACATAAGGTAGCAGATACGCAGTATTTT; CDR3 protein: CATSDFPGGHKVADTQYF
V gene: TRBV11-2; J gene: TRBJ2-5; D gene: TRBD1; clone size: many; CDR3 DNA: TGTGCCAGCAGCTTCCTGACAGGGTTGGAGGAGACCCAGTACTTC; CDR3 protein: CASSFLTGLEETQYF
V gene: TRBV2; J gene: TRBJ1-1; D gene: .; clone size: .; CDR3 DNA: TGTGCCAGCACCCTCGGACTGCCCCGGGGCACTGAAGCTTTCTTT; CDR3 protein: CASTLGLPRGTEAFF